This T cell receptor (beta chain) was sequenced for a study of blood T cells in healthy people across ages. Overall study findings and caveats: Because sorting was not performed, PBMCs prevented conclusive naive versus antigen-experienced comparison. Naive T cell percentage showed a strong correlation with the diversity of TCR beta.

Through a sample-barcoded 5' primer and a J-beta primer mix, a second PCR was run for roughly 6 to 11 cycles. All samples yielded 3 million or more CDR3-containing paired-end reads. TCRdb ran MiXCR on the 5' RACE reads and lists one entry per CDR3 protein. The table includes 850,000 to 1,100,000 distinct CDR3 sequences, 35% to 40% detected once. Germline V gene data show CDR1 as SGHDN and CDR2 as FVKESK. J gave up 9 bases and V 1 base, and 7 bases lay outside the gene matches. CDR3 size: 14 residues. A few counts support this clonotype. The antigen remains unidentified. Each donor was a healthy Caucasian individual from Russia, aged about 6 to 100.

This TCR was recovered from a man aged 18 to 35 in good health. The V and J genes are TRBV14 and TRBJ2-3; TRBD2 aligns across 7 bases. What was sequenced was blood. The CDR3 nucleotides are TGTGCCAGCAGCCAAGCGCCTAGCGGACGAACGCAGTATTTT. The encoded protein is CASSQAPSGRTQYF.